These T cell receptor beta chains were read from a single sample in a study of CD8+CD57+ T cells in acquired aplastic anemia. TCRdb reanalysed the reads using MiXCR and keeps one entry per CDR3 protein. The table includes around 500,000 distinct CDR3 sequences, around a third detected once. Specimen: sorted CD4+, CD8+, or CD8+CD57+ T cells (not recorded which) from PBMCs. The receptors were sampled from a human donor with aplastic anemia. Both conserved end residues are part of each CDR3. A D gene is named only where the DNA matches it firmly. A row's size may be missing; if present it is once, few, many or a size class.

d_call	v_call	j_call	clone_size	cdr3_nt	cdr3_aa
TRBD1	TRBV12-3/TRBV12-4	TRBJ2-1	few	TGTGCCAGCAGTTTGAACAGGGGGCAGGTCAATGAGCAGTTCTTC	CASSLNRGQVNEQFF
-	TRBV30	TRBJ1-2	few	TGTGCCTGGAGTGTTTCGGTCCCTGGGGGCTACACCTTC	CAWSVSVPGGYTF
-	TRBV2	TRBJ1-1	-	TGTGCCAGCGGAGAGCGGGGGGCTTTCTTT	CASGERGAFF
-	TRBV20-1	TRBJ2-7	many	TGCAGTGCTAGTGCTGCCTCCGTCTCCTACGAGCAGTACTTC	CSASAASVSYEQYF
-	TRBV27	TRBJ2-5	-	TGTGCCAGCAGATTAGAGACCCAGTACTTC	CASRLETQYF
-	TRBV2	TRBJ1-5	many	TGTGCCAGCAAGGTTGGAGGTAACAGCAATCAGCCCCAGCATTTT	CASKVGGNSNQPQHF
-	TRBV7-2	TRBJ1-6	-	TGTGCCAGCTCACCATCGGGGCAACCGGGTTCACCCCTCCACTTT	CASSPSGQPGSPLHF
-	TRBV5-6	TRBJ1-5	-	TGTGCCAGCAGCTTCTTAGGGGAGGTTCAGCCCCAGCATTTT	CASSFLGEVQPQHF
-	TRBV9	TRBJ1-2	many	TGTGCCAGCAGCGTAGAGTCCCGAGGGAATGGCTACACCTTC	CASSVESRGNGYTF
-	TRBV5-1	TRBJ1-2	many	TGCGCCAGCAGCGCTTCCCGGGATAACTATGGCTACACCTTC	CASSASRDNYGYTF
-	TRBV5-1	TRBJ2-1	-	TGCGCCAGCAGCTTGGCCGCGGACCGAAATGAGCAGTTCTTC	CASSLAADRNEQFF
-	TRBV11-1	TRBJ1-2	-	TGTGCCAGCAGCCAAACGGGACGGATTAACTATGGCTACACCTTC	CASSQTGRINYGYTF
TRBD1	TRBV7-8	TRBJ1-2	many	TGTGCCAGCAGCGGGGGCGGGGACAGGGCTGATGGCTACACCTTC	CASSGGGDRADGYTF
-	TRBV12-3/TRBV12-4	TRBJ1-2	many	TGTGCCAGCAGTCTAAGGGGCAGGAGCTATGGCTACACCTTC	CASSLRGRSYGYTF
-	TRBV3-1	TRBJ2-7	few	TGTGCCAGCAGCCAAGAGCCAGCCATCTCCGAGCAGTACTTC	CASSQEPAISEQYF
-	TRBV5-1	TRBJ2-1	-	TGCGCCAGCAGCTTGGATGCAGGGGCAAGCTCCTACAATGAGCAGTTCTTC	CASSLDAGASSYNEQFF
TRBD1	TRBV11-3	TRBJ1-5	many	TGTGCCAGCAGCTTAGACAGGGGGCTTGGTCAGCCCCAGCATTTT	CASSLDRGLGQPQHF
-	TRBV10-3	TRBJ1-3	many	TGTGCCATCAGTGAGACAGGGTTTTCTGGAAACACCATATATTTT	CAISETGFSGNTIYF
TRBD1	TRBV14	TRBJ1-1	-	TGTGCCAGCAGCTGGCGGGACAGGAGGCGGTTGAACACTGAAGCTTTCTTT	CASSWRDRRRLNTEAFF
TRBD2	TRBV11-2	TRBJ2-4	-	TGTGCCAGCAGCCCTAGCGGGGGGGCTTACATTCAGTACTTC	CASSPSGGAYIQYF
TRBD1	TRBV20-1	TRBJ2-3	-	TGCAGTGTCGAAGAACAGGGGGTTACAGATACGCAGTATTTT	CSVEEQGVTDTQYF
TRBD1	TRBV25-1	TRBJ2-7	once	TGTGCCAGCAGTGAGGGACAGGGTTTGGAGCAGTACTTC	CASSEGQGLEQYF
-	TRBV5-4	TRBJ2-3	few	TGTGCCAGCAGCTTGTACCGAGACTCAGTGGGTGATACGCAGTATTTT	CASSLYRDSVGDTQYF
-	TRBV9	TRBJ1-2	many	TGTGCCAGCAGCGCCCGACAGAGCTATGGCTACACCTTC	CASSARQSYGYTF
TRBD1	TRBV9	TRBJ2-2	-	TGTGCCAGCAGCCCCAGACAGGGGCACGGGGAGCTGTTTTTT	CASSPRQGHGELFF
TRBD1	TRBV14	TRBJ1-1	-	TGTGCCAGCAGTTACGACAGGGGATCGTCGGCAGAAGCTTTCTTT	CASSYDRGSSAEAFF
-	TRBV24-1	TRBJ2-3	few	TGTGCCACCAGTGAACCGGGGAACACAGATACGCAGTATTTT	CATSEPGNTDTQYF
TRBD1	TRBV2	TRBJ1-1	many	TGTGCCAGTCGACAGGGTGGCTTAACTGAAGCTTTCTTT	CASRQGGLTEAFF
-	TRBV27	TRBJ2-7	-	TGTGCCAGCAGTTTATCGCAGGCAGGGTTTAACTACGAGCAGTACTTC	CASSLSQAGFNYEQYF
-	TRBV7-9	TRBJ2-7	-	TGTGCCAGCAGCGCAGGGTCACCGGGAGAGCAGTACTTC	CASSAGSPGEQYF
-	TRBV30	TRBJ1-5	-	TGTGCCTGGAGTCAAGTCGGGGTTTGGCTCCAGCATTTT	CAWSQVGVWLQHF
TRBD2	TRBV19	TRBJ2-7	many	TGTGCCAGTACCCCTGCGGGAGCGGACGAGCAGTACTTC	CASTPAGADEQYF
-	TRBV20-1	TRBJ1-1	-	TGCAGTGCTAGGGCCCCAGCTTCTGAAGCTTTCTTT	CSARAPASEAFF
-	TRBV30	TRBJ2-7	few	TGTGCCTGGAGTGGGACAGCGATGGGGGAGCAGTACTTC	CAWSGTAMGEQYF
TRBD1	TRBV10-3	TRBJ1-2	many	TGTGCCATCAGGCAGGGGGCGGAAGGCTACACCTTC	CAIRQGAEGYTF
-	TRBV29-1	TRBJ1-1	many	TGCAGCGTTGCACAGATGGCGAACACTGAAGCTTTCTTT	CSVAQMANTEAFF
TRBD1	TRBV25-1	TRBJ1-2	once	TGTGCCAGCAGTTTGGGACAGTCAATACAAAGCTCTGGAAACACCTTC	CASSLGQSIQSSGNTF
-	TRBV29-1	TRBJ2-3	many	TGCAGCGTTGAAGCAAGGTCGGGCACAGATACGCAGTATTTT	CSVEARSGTDTQYF
TRBD1	TRBV20-1	TRBJ2-2	-	TGCAGTGCTGGGGACAGTCGGAACACCGGGGAGCTGTTTTTT	CSAGDSRNTGELFF
-	TRBV9	TRBJ1-6	few	TGTGCCAGCAGCGCAAGCCCTCAAAACCGGGACACCCCCCTCCACTTT	CASSASPQNRDTPLHF
-	TRBV10-2	TRBJ1-2	-	TGCGCCAGCAGAGATTCGGGGGTATCCGCTTACACCTTC	CASRDSGVSAYTF
TRBD1	TRBV7-9	TRBJ2-7	many	TGTGCCAGCAGCTTAGGGGGACAGGGGGGTTTCGAGCAGTACTTC	CASSLGGQGGFEQYF
-	TRBV12-3/TRBV12-4	TRBJ2-3	-	TGTGCCAGCAGTTTTCTCATCCGGGCGGATACGCAGTATTTT	CASSFLIRADTQYF
TRBD2	TRBV20-1	TRBJ2-5	-	TGCAGTGCACGCCCCCTAGCGGGAGGGGAGACCCAGTACTTC	CSARPLAGGETQYF
-	TRBV10-2	TRBJ2-2	many	TGCGCCAGCACAATACTCTTGGCGAACACCGGGGAGCTGTTTTTT	CASTILLANTGELFF
-	TRBV20-1	TRBJ2-5	-	TGCAGTGCTAGAGATCAGGGGAAAGAGACCCAGTACTTC	CSARDQGKETQYF
TRBD1	TRBV10-2	TRBJ1-5	-	TGCGCCAGCAGTGACCGGGACAGGGCTAACAATCAGCCCCAGCATTTT	CASSDRDRANNQPQHF
-	TRBV10-1	TRBJ1-3	many	TGCGCCAGCAGTGAGACAGGAGCTGGAAACACCATATATTTT	CASSETGAGNTIYF
TRBD2	TRBV6-5	TRBJ2-3	few	TGTGCCAGCAGATACGGGGACTACAGTATGTCAGATACGCAGTATTTT	CASRYGDYSMSDTQYF
TRBD1	TRBV19	TRBJ1-4	-	TGTGCCAGTAGCCCCCGGGACAGGGGTGAAAAACTGTTTTTT	CASSPRDRGEKLFF
TRBD1	TRBV20-1	TRBJ1-2	many	TGCAGTGCTAGAGTCCCGGGACAGGGGTATGGCTACACCTTC	CSARVPGQGYGYTF
TRBD1	TRBV19	TRBJ1-5	few	TGTGCCAGTAGTCCTCGAGGGACAGCTTATAGCAATCAGCCCCAGCATTTT	CASSPRGTAYSNQPQHF
-	TRBV3-1	TRBJ2-7	few	TGTGCCAGCAGCCAAGACGCCCACGAGCAGTACTTC	CASSQDAHEQYF
TRBD2	TRBV2	TRBJ2-5	many	TGTGCCAGCAGTGAATTGCTTGGGACTAGCTTTTTCCAAGAGACCCAGTACTTC	CASSELLGTSFFQETQYF